Following are 15 T cell receptor beta chains from one sample sequenced in a study of T cells in localized non-small cell lung cancer. Clones were sequenced by immunoSEQ multiplex PCR, and TCRdb holds only the in-frame ones, with some missing. The sample has approximately 41,000 clones, more than 85% seen once; the top ten hold over 9.5%. The source was PBMCs, collected before any cancer treatment. These receptors were taken from a woman aged 40 to 75 with stage II lung adenocarcinoma.

This chain connects TRBV9 to TRBJ2-7, with D hard to call. Trimming took 5 bases from V and 5 from J, leaving 11 bases between them. The CDR3 sequence is 12 residues long. CDR1 and CDR2 from the germline V gene are SGDLS and YYNGEE. The CDR3 sequence: CASRGNGHEQYF. CDR3 in DNA: TGTGCCAGCAGAGGAAATGGACACGAGCAGTACTTC.

The V gene is TRBV5-1, the J gene TRBJ2-1; TRBD2 matches at 10 bases. The CDR3 is 20 amino acids. After removal of 3 bases from V and 2 bases from J, the junction contained 17 bases not matched to a gene. Germline values: CDR1 SGHRS, CDR2 YFSETQ. CDR3 loop: CASSSSGSENWASTYNEQFF. DNA for the CDR3: TGCGCCAGCAGCTCTAGCGGGAGTGAAAATTGGGCGTCCACCTACAATGAGCAGTTCTTC.

This clone was seen just once. This sequence joins TRBV4-1 and TRBJ2-7; the match to TRBD2 covers 9 bases. This CDR3 is built from 16 residues. Germline CDR1 MGHRA, CDR2 YSYEKL. The V gene end was trimmed by 0 bases and the J gene end by 6 bases; junction bases not matched to a gene: 9. The CDR3 spells CASSQDGAGGPGEQYF. Here the CDR3 DNA reads TGCGCCAGCAGCCAAGATGGCGCGGGGGGGCCTGGCGAGCAGTACTTC.

This rearrangement joins TRBV6-1 to TRBJ1-1; TRBD1 is a possible D gene (6 bases). CDR3 length equals 15 residues. V dropped 4 bases and J dropped 1 base, with 13 bases sitting between them. Germline V gene lookup returns CDR1 MNHNS and CDR2 SASEGT. CDR3 DNA sequence: TGTGCCAGCAGTGTTGGATGGGGGCCGAACACTGAAGCTTTCTTT. Translated: CASSVGWGPNTEAFF.

This rearrangement joins TRBV5-4 to TRBJ1-2; 8 bases match TRBD1. The CDR3 runs 14 residues. The V gene's germline CDR1 is SGHNT and CDR2 YYREEE (reference sequence). V dropped 5 bases and J dropped 6; count of bases not matched to a gene: 9. The CDR3 DNA reads as TGTGCCAGCAGTCTGGGACAGGATGTCGATGGCTACACCTTC. Protein sequence: CASSLGQDVDGYTF.

V is TRBV6-5 and J is TRBJ2-7, with 7 bases fitting TRBD1. V shed 6 bases and J 4 bases; nucleotides not matched to a gene: 12. The CDR3 spans 15 residues. Germline V lookup: CDR1 MNHEY, CDR2 SVGAGI. This CDR3 is CASSRQGQIPYEQYF. Here the CDR3 DNA reads TGTGCCAGCAGCAGACAGGGCCAGATTCCTTACGAGCAGTACTTC.

The gene calls are TRBV2 and TRBJ1-5; no reliable D call. Germline V gene lookup returns CDR1 SNHLY and CDR2 FYNNEI. Trimming cost V 5 bases and J 0 bases, with 5 bases left between them. CDR3 length: 13 residues. The CDR3 bases are TGTGCCAGCAGTTCCAATAGCAATCAGCCCCAGCATTTT. It specifies CASSSNSNQPQHF. The entire variable domain, with the rest obtained from reference TRBV2 and TRBJ1-5, is as follows: EPEVTQTPSHQVTQMGQEVILRCVPISNHLYFYWYRQILGQKVEFLVSFYNNEISEKSEIFDDQFSVERPDGSNFTLKIRSTKLEDSAMYFCASSSNSNQPQHFGDGTRLSIL.

The rearrangement joins TRBV28 to TRBJ1-1; D not certain. Trimming left V 2 bases short and J 1 base short, with 2 bases between. This CDR3 region has 12 residues. Looked up from germline, CDR1 is MDHEN and CDR2 is SYDVKM. For the CDR3, the DNA is TGTGCCAGCAGTTTACAGAACACTGAAGCTTTCTTT. Residues: CASSLQNTEAFF.

The rearrangement uses TRBV9 and TRBJ2-1, with TRBD2 matching 7 bases. The germline CDR1 and CDR2 sequences are SGDLS and YYNGEE. The CDR3 totals 15 residues. Unmatched junction bases numbered 6, after V lost 0 bases and J lost 6 bases. The CDR3 nucleotides read TGTGCCAGCAGCGTAGTGGCGGGAGAGGGCAATGAGCAGTTCTTC. This translates into CASSVVAGEGNEQFF.

The genes are TRBV4-1 and TRBJ1-1; no clear D. The CDR3 contains 15 residues. V lost 0 bases, J lost 5 bases, and 13 bases lay in between. Germline V gene sequence: CDR1 MGHRA, CDR2 YSYEKL. The DNA for the CDR3 is TGCGCCAGCAGCCAAGAATCCCGGGGAAGGACTGAAGCTTTCTTT. The encoded protein is CASSQESRGRTEAFF.

This chain uses TRBV28 with TRBJ2-1; 7 positions agree with TRBD1. V trimming: 6 bases; J trimming: 0 bases; junction bases outside the gene matches: 11. The CDR3 sequence is 17 residues long. Looked up from germline, CDR1 is MDHEN and CDR2 is SYDVKM. CDR3 loop: CASRDVEGAPSYNEQFF. CDR3 in DNA: TGTGCCAGCAGGGACGTCGAGGGGGCCCCCTCCTACAATGAGCAGTTCTTC.

V gene TRBV11-1 combines with J gene TRBJ2-1; 9 nucleotides line up with TRBD2. The germline V gene has CDR1 SGHAT and CDR2 FQDESV (reference sequence). Trimming removed 1 base from V and 7 bases from J; junction bases left unmatched: 5. The CDR3 has 15 residues. CDR3 DNA: TGTGCCAGCAGCTTAGGCGGGGGGGCCTCAAATGAGCAGTTCTTC. Residues: CASSLGGGASNEQFF.

The V gene is TRBV28, the J gene TRBJ1-2; 7 positions match TRBD1. After removal of 7 bases from V and 6 bases from J, the junction contained 20 bases not matched to a gene. This CDR3 is 17 amino acids long. Germline V gene lookup returns CDR1 MDHEN and CDR2 SYDVKM. In nucleotides, the CDR3 is TGTGCCAGCAATTCACCCGCGGGGGGGGACAGAAGAAATGGCTACACCTTC. Amino acids: CASNSPAGGDRRNGYTF.

V and J are TRBV9 and TRBJ2-7; tentatively, D is TRBD2 (6 bases). Between the trimmed V and J ends, which lost 0 bases and 3 bases, there was a span of 10 bases. The germline V gene has CDR1 SGDLS and CDR2 YYNGEE. The CDR3 consists of 14 residues. The CDR3 nucleotides are TGTGCCAGCAGCGTAGGCGGGGCGGTCTACGAGCAGTACTTC. Amino acids: CASSVGGAVYEQYF.

The gene calls are TRBV7-8 and TRBJ2-1; D uncertain. Germline CDR1 SGHVS, CDR2 FQNEAQ. The CDR3 length is 13 residues. Trimming took off 1 base at V and 5 bases at J, with 6 bases between the two ends. The CDR3 reads CASSLGPHNEQFF. Here the CDR3 DNA reads TGTGCCAGCAGCTTAGGACCACACAATGAGCAGTTCTTC.